A single sample is the source of the 20 T cell receptor beta chains below, sequenced in a study of T-cell memory formation after mild COVID-19. One entry per CDR3 protein results from TCRdb running MiXCR on the 5' RACE reads. The sample holds fewer than 550,000 distinct CDR3 sequences, 15% to 25% seen once. The sequencing input was PBMCs or a T cell subset sorted from them (not recorded which). The receptors were gathered from an adult woman who had mild COVID-19 (a few samples of this study predate the infection). Cell type and time point are not known.

The chain carries TRBV3-1 and TRBJ1-3, with D tentatively TRBD1 (6 bases). Germline V gives CDR1 LGHDT, CDR2 YNNKEL (reference sequence). The CDR3 has 16 residues. Trimming cost V 4 bases and J 0 bases, with 13 bases left between them. CDR3 sequence: CASSPGHPSSGNTIYF. DNA for the CDR3: TGTGCCAGCAGCCCGGGACACCCCTCCTCTGGAAACACCATATATTTT.

This clonotype turned up a few times. CDR3 bases: TGTGCCATCAGGGACATGAGCTCCTACAATGAGCAGTTCTTC. This translates into CAIRDMSSYNEQFF. This chain connects TRBV10-3 to TRBJ2-1, with D maybe TRBD1 (5 bases). The germline CDR1 and CDR2 sequences are ENHRY and SYGVKD. The V end was cut by 6 bases, the J end by 0 bases, with 9 bases between. This CDR3 is 14 amino acids long.

This clonotype has a handful of counts. The chain carries TRBV11-3 and TRBJ2-7; 9 bases align to TRBD1. V shed 5 bases, J shed 3 bases, and the junction held 5 bases outside the gene matches. This CDR3 comprises 14 residues. Germline-derived CDR1 and CDR2 are SGHNT and YENEEA. CDR3 DNA sequence: TGTGCCAGCAGCACGGACAGGGGACACTACGAGCAGTACTTC. It is translated as CASSTDRGHYEQYF.

The sample holds a few counts of this clonotype. J is TRBJ2-7 and V is TRBV7-6, with 9 bases that match TRBD2. V shed 6 bases, J shed 0 bases, and the junction held 6 bases outside the gene matches. The CDR3 is 15 amino acids. Germline assignment: CDR1 SGHVS and CDR2 FNYEAQ. In DNA form, the CDR3 reads TGTGCCAGCAGGGAAGATAGCGGGAGCTCCTACGAGCAGTACTTC. Its protein product is CASREDSGSSYEQYF.

This clonotype was seen a handful of times. This rearrangement joins TRBV12-3 or TRBV12-4 to TRBJ2-5; 7 bases align to TRBD2. V lost 7 bases, J lost 5 bases, and 10 bases stayed unmatched. CDR3 length: 14 residues. CDR3 in DNA: TGTGCCAGCACCGTGGGGGGGGTTGCGGAGACCCAGTACTTC. This codes for CASTVGGVAETQYF.

There are a few counts of this clonotype. The chain carries TRBV13 and TRBJ1-4; D might be TRBD1 (6 bases). V was cut by 2 bases and J by 1 base, with 14 bases left in between. Germline CDR1 and CDR2: PRHDT and FYEKMQ (reference sequence). This CDR3 has 17 amino acids. This CDR3 reads CASSLKAAGETNEKLFF. The CDR3, as DNA: TGTGCCAGCAGCTTAAAAGCGGCAGGGGAAACTAATGAAAAACTGTTTTTT.

This clonotype was counted between two and nine times. The rearrangement links TRBV5-5 to TRBJ2-3; tentatively, D is TRBD1 or TRBD2 (6 bases each). Germline CDR1 reads SGHKS; CDR2 reads YYEKEE (reference sequence). V shed 5 bases and J shed 6 bases, with 19 bases lying between them. The CDR3 loop spans 15 amino acids. CDR3: CASREGGLTTDTQYF. The CDR3 coding sequence is TGTGCCAGCAGGGAAGGGGGACTTACGACGGATACGCAGTATTTT. Combining the CDR3 with reference TRBV5-5 and TRBJ2-3 gives the whole variable domain DAGVTQSPTHLIKTRGQQVTLRCSPISGHKSVSWYQQVLGQGPQFIFQYYEKEERGRGNFPDRFSARQFPNYSSELNVNALLLGDSALYLCASREGGLTTDTQYFGPGTRLTVL.

This clonotype has a handful of counts. The J gene is TRBJ2-7, the V gene TRBV12-3 or TRBV12-4; the D gene is possibly TRBD2 (5 bases). The CDR3 has 16 amino acids. V lost 6 bases and J 2 bases, leaving 20 bases between the germline ends. DNA for the CDR3: TGTGCCAGCAGCCCTCAAAGGGCCGAGAGGGCCTACGAGCAGTACTTC. Its translation: CASSPQRAERAYEQYF.

V and J are TRBV20-1 and TRBJ2-5; maybe TRBD1 (6 bases). The CDR3 length is 13 residues. V shed 5 bases and J shed 7 bases, with 17 bases lying between them. Germline CDR1 and CDR2: DFQATT and SNEGSKA (reference sequence). The CDR3 region has the DNA TGCAGTGCTCGCGATACAGGGAGAGGGACCCAGTACTTC. It codes for CSARDTGRGTQYF.

The chain carries TRBV5-1 and TRBJ2-3; 12 bases match TRBD1. Germline V gives CDR1 SGHRS, CDR2 YFSETQ. The CDR3 is 15 residues long. The junction had 7 bases not matched to a gene; V was cut back by 4 bases and J by 7 bases. As DNA, the CDR3 is TGCGCCAGCAGCGGGGGACAGGGGGCCTCTTATACGCAGTATTTT. Its translation: CASSGGQGASYTQYF.

The chain has TRBV28 and TRBJ2-7; D is unresolved. Trimming stripped 8 bases from V and 0 bases from J, with 14 bases between. This CDR3 comprises 14 residues. Looked up from germline, CDR1 is MDHEN and CDR2 is SYDVKM. The CDR3 sequence is CASADLSSSYEQYF. DNA of the CDR3: TGTGCCAGCGCGGACCTTAGCAGCTCCTACGAGCAGTACTTC. The variable domain in full, with the rest retrieved from reference TRBV28 and TRBJ2-7, is DVKVTQSSRYLVKRTGEKVFLECVQDMDHENMFWYRQDPGLGLRLIYFSYDVKMKEKGDIPEGYSVSREKKERFSLILESASTNQTSMYLCASADLSSSYEQYFGPGTRLTVT.

The chain carries TRBV19 and TRBJ1-5, with D possibly being TRBD1 (5 bases). The CDR3 is 14 amino acids. The germline V and J ends were trimmed by 7 bases and 3 bases, with 13 bases remaining between them. CDR1 and CDR2 from the germline V gene are LNHDA and SQIVND (reference sequence). The CDR3 is CASTPEGNNQPQHF. DNA of the CDR3: TGTGCCAGTACCCCAGAGGGGAACAATCAGCCCCAGCATTTT.

The J gene is TRBJ2-7, the V gene TRBV4-3, with TRBD2 identical over 8 bases. Germline V lookup: CDR1 LGHNA, CDR2 YSLEER. The CDR3 runs 15 residues. Germline trimming cut 5 bases from V and 4 bases from J; bases unmatched to any gene: 10. The CDR3 protein is CASSSGLAEVYEQYF. Written as DNA, the CDR3 is TGCGCCAGCAGCTCCGGACTAGCCGAGGTATACGAGCAGTACTTC.

The chain carries TRBV27 and TRBJ1-5, with D tentatively TRBD1 (5 bases). Looked up from germline, CDR1 is MNHEY and CDR2 is SMNVEV (reference sequence). V was cut by 5 bases and J by 5 bases, with 16 bases left in between. CDR3 size: 15 residues. The CDR3 region is CASSDRGITDQPQHF. In DNA, the CDR3 is TGTGCCAGCAGTGATCGGGGGATTACGGATCAGCCCCAGCATTTT.

Only a few counts were recorded for this clonotype. The chain joins TRBV27 to TRBJ2-1; D might be TRBD2 (5 bases). This CDR3 has 14 amino acids. Germline V gives CDR1 MNHEY, CDR2 SMNVEV (reference sequence). The germline V and J ends were trimmed by 2 bases and 9 bases, with 14 bases remaining between them. CDR3 nucleotides: TGTGCCAGCAGTTTAGAGGTCGGGAACGGTGAGCAGTTCTTC. Protein product: CASSLEVGNGEQFF.

This sequence joins TRBV6-6 and TRBJ1-4, with unresolved D. Trimming took 7 bases from V and 5 from J, leaving 11 bases between them. The germline gives CDR1 MNHNY, CDR2 SVGAGI (reference sequence). CDR3 length equals 13 residues. The CDR3, as DNA: TGTGCCAGCATAAGGCAGGAAAATGAAAAACTGTTTTTT. It specifies CASIRQENEKLFF.

This clonotype occurred a few times. J is TRBJ2-1 and V is TRBV20-1, with 10 bases lining up with TRBD2. The CDR3 is 13 amino acids. V was clipped by 7 bases and J by 4 bases; unmatched bases: 4. From germline, CDR1 is DFQATT and CDR2 SNEGSKA (reference sequence). The CDR3 coding sequence is TGCAGTGTACAGACTAGCGGGTACAATGAGCAGTTCTTC. Translating it yields CSVQTSGYNEQFF.

V is TRBV25-1 and J is TRBJ2-7; TRBD2 agrees at 13 bases. The germline CDR1 and CDR2 sequences are MGHDK and SYGVNS. J was trimmed by 7 bases and V by 1 base; bases with no gene match: 7. CDR3 length equals 16 residues. DNA for the CDR3: TGTGCCAGCAGTGAATGGGGACTAGCGGGGTCTGGAGAGCAGTACTTC. Protein sequence: CASSEWGLAGSGEQYF.

This clonotype was found a few times. This chain uses TRBV12-3 or TRBV12-4 with TRBJ2-7, with no clear D. V was cut by 2 bases and J by 0 bases, with 8 bases left in between. This CDR3 spans 14 amino acids. This chain's CDR3 is CASSLRRSSYEQYF. CDR3 bases: TGTGCCAGCAGTTTAAGACGGAGCTCCTACGAGCAGTACTTC.

This clonotype was recorded many times. This chain connects TRBV6-2 or TRBV6-3 to TRBJ2-2, with TRBD2 matching 14 bases. Germline lookup yields CDR1 MNHEY and CDR2 SVGEGT. With 0 bases clipped from V and 5 bases from J, the junction kept 8 bases outside the gene matches. The CDR3 is 19 residues long. The CDR3 bases are TGTGCCAGCAGTTACTCCAGACTAGCGGGGGGGCTCAAGACCGGGGAGCTGTTTTTT. It specifies CASSYSRLAGGLKTGELFF.